Following are 13 T cell receptor beta chains from one sample sequenced in a study of T cell responses to AZD1222 COVID-19 vaccine (dated by TCRdb to the early 2020s). Library creation used the immunoSEQ multiplex PCR assay. In its TCRdb copy, this immuneACCESS table keeps in-frame sequences only and misses some clones. Where compared with another copy, unresolved V genes explain less than half of these, and the others have no known cause. Present in this sample are about 110,000 clones, more than 75% of which were seen just once. Of the sample, around 20% falls within the top ten clones. This specimen's time point label, interpreted: baseline before first vaccination. The sample was peripheral blood, taken on day 0 of AZD1222 vaccination. The receptors derive from an adult in good health.

The chain joins TRBV18 to TRBJ2-5; no clear D. The CDR3 is 14 amino acids. Trimming stripped 2 bases from V and 1 base from J, with 8 bases between. The germline CDR1 and CDR2 sequences are KGHSH and LQKENI. This CDR3 reads CASSPSPAQETQYF. Written as DNA, the CDR3 is TGTGCCAGCTCACCATCTCCGGCCCAAGAGACCCAGTACTTC.

The CDR3 bases are TGTGCCACCAGCAGAGATCCGGCGGACATTCAGTACTTC. This encodes CATSRDPADIQYF. The chain combines TRBV15 with TRBJ2-4; D remains ambiguous. Trimming took 0 bases from V and 8 from J, leaving 8 bases between them. Germline lookup yields CDR1 LNHNV and CDR2 YYDKDF (reference sequence). The CDR3 contains 13 residues.

The chain links TRBV6-2 or TRBV6-3 to TRBJ1-1, with D perhaps TRBD1 (5 bases). The V gene lost 0 bases and the J gene lost 7 bases, with 9 bases spanning the gap. The CDR3 spans 13 residues. Germline loops: CDR1 MNHEY, CDR2 SVGEGT. Here the CDR3 DNA reads TGTGCCAGCAGTTACTCCAGGGTCGGTGAAGCTTTCTTT. Residues: CASSYSRVGEAFF.

The J gene is TRBJ1-4, the V gene TRBV2; 7 nucleotides match TRBD1. Trimming at V came to 6 bases and at J to 8 bases, leaving 9 bases not matched to a gene. The CDR3 has 14 residues. Germline CDR1 is SNHLY and CDR2 is FYNNEI. CDR3 nucleotide sequence: TGTGCCAGCAGCCCCGACAGGGTGGGCGAAAAACTGTTTTTT. It encodes CASSPDRVGEKLFF.

This clone was detected only once. J is TRBJ1-1 and V is TRBV5-1; the match to TRBD1 covers 7 bases. CDR1 is SGHRS, CDR2 YFSETQ, per germline. The CDR3 loop spans 14 amino acids. Losses at the gene ends were 2 bases for V and 1 base for J; bases not matched to a gene: 2. CDR3 bases: TGCGCCAGCAGCTTACAGGGGAGGAACACTGAAGCTTTCTTT. It codes for CASSLQGRNTEAFF.

The chain combines TRBV6-6 with TRBJ1-4, with D uncertain. The V end lost 5 bases, the J end lost 4 bases, and 23 bases lay between the germline ends. The CDR3 runs 18 residues. Germline loops: CDR1 MNHNY, CDR2 SVGAGI (reference sequence). The CDR3 DNA reads as TGTGCCAGCAGTCCAAAGGGCATCCTGATTTACGGTAATGAAAAACTGTTTTTT. Amino acids: CASSPKGILIYGNEKLFF.

The CDR3 DNA is TGTGCCAGTAGTGTCACCGGGAAAGTCCCGTTTAGCAATCAGCCCCAGCATTTT. This gives the protein CASSVTGKVPFSNQPQHF. The rearrangement joins TRBV19 to TRBJ1-5; the D is unclear. Germline V lookup: CDR1 LNHDA, CDR2 SQIVND (reference sequence). V lost 5 bases and J 0 bases, leaving 20 bases between the germline ends. The CDR3 spans 18 residues.

The genes are TRBV5-5 and TRBJ1-6, with 8 bases that match TRBD1. Germline trimming cut 4 bases from V and 10 bases from J; bases unmatched to any gene: 7. Germline CDR1 is SGHKS and CDR2 is YYEKEE (reference sequence). This CDR3 is 14 amino acids long. CDR3 region: CASSLRGQGSPLHF. CDR3 bases: TGTGCCAGCAGCCTCAGGGGGCAAGGATCACCCCTCCACTTT.

This clone was recorded once. This chain joins TRBV4-2 and TRBJ2-3; no firm D call. Trimming removed 0 bases from V and 6 bases from J, with 7 bases in between. Germline loops: CDR1 LGHNA, CDR2 YNFKEQ. The CDR3 has 13 amino acids. For the CDR3, the DNA is TGTGCCAGCAGCCAAGAATTCCGGGATACGCAGTATTTT. It is translated as CASSQEFRDTQYF.

This chain uses TRBV27 with TRBJ2-1, with 11 bases lining up with TRBD1. The CDR3 runs to 16 residues. Trimming cost V 6 bases and J 8 bases; bases outside gene matches: 12. Germline V gene data show CDR1 as MNHEY and CDR2 as SMNVEV (reference sequence). CDR3 region: CASSSPRGQGGDEQFF. The CDR3 region has the DNA TGTGCCAGCAGCTCCCCCCGGGGACAGGGGGGCGATGAGCAGTTCTTC.

The V and J genes are TRBV7-2 and TRBJ2-5; D is unclear. This CDR3 has 12 amino acids. CDR1 and CDR2 from the germline V gene are SGHTA and FQGNSA. V lost 5 bases and J 4 bases, leaving 8 bases between the germline ends. As DNA, the CDR3 is TGTGCCAGCAGCCCCCCCGCAGAGACCCAGTACTTC. Translating it yields CASSPPAETQYF.

The gene calls are TRBV7-2 and TRBJ2-7, with TRBD2 identical over 9 bases. The germline gives CDR1 SGHTA, CDR2 FQGNSA. This CDR3 has 16 residues. V shed 1 base, J shed 3 bases, and the junction held 7 bases outside the gene matches. The CDR3 coding sequence is TGTGCCAGCAGCTTAGGCGCTAGCGGGGTAATCTACGAGCAGTACTTC. This encodes CASSLGASGVIYEQYF.

This rearrangement joins TRBV7-8 to TRBJ1-6; D gene unclear. The germline V gene has CDR1 SGHVS and CDR2 FQNEAQ. V shed 5 bases and J shed 14 bases, with 10 bases lying between them. The CDR3 loop spans 11 amino acids. In DNA form, the CDR3 reads TGTGCCAGCAGCCAGCGTTTCACCCTCCACTTT. As protein: CASSQRFTLHF.